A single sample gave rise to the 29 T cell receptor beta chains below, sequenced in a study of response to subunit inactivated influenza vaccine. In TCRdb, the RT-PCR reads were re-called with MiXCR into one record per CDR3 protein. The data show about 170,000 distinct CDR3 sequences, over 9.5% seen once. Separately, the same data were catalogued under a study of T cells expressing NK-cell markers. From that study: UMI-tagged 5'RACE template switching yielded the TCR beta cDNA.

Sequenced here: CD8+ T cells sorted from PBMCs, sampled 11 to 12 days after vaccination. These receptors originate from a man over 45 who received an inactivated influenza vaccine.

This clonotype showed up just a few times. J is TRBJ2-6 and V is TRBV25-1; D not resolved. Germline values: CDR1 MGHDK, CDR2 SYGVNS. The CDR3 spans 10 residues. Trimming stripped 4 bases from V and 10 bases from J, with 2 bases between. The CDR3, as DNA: TGTGCCAGCAGTGGTAACGTCCTGACTTTC. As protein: CASSGNVLTF.

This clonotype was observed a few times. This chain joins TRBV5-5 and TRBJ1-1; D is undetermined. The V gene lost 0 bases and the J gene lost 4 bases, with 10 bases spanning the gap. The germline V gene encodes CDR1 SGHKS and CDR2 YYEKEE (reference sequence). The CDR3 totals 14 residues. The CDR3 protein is CASSLGRGSTEAFF. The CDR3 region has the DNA TGTGCCAGCAGCTTGGGTAGAGGGTCCACTGAAGCTTTCTTT.

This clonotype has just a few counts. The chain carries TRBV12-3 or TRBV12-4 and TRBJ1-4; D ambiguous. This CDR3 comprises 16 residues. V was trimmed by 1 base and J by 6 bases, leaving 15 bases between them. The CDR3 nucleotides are TGTGCCAGCAGTTTAGAAGAGGGCCTATCCGATGAAAAACTGTTTTTT. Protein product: CASSLEEGLSDEKLFF.

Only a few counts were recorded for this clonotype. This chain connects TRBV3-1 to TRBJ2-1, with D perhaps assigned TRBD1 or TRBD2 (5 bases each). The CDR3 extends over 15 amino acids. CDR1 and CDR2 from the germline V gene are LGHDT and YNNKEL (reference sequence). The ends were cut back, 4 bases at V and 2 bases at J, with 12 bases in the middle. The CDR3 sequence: CASSLGTPAYNEQFF. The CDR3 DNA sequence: TGTGCCAGCAGCCTAGGGACCCCAGCCTACAATGAGCAGTTCTTC.

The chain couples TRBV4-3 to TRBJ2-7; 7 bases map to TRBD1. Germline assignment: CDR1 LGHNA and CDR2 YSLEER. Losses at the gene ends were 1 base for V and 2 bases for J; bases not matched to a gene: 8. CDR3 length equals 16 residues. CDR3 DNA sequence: TGCGCCAGCAGCCAAGGCAATCGACAGGGTGCCTACGAGCAGTACTTC. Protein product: CASSQGNRQGAYEQYF.

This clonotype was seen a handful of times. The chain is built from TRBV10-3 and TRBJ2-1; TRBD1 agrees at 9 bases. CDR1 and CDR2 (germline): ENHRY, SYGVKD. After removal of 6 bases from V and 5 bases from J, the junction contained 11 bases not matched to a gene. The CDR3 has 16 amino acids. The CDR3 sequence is CAIRDPGQGPHNEQFF. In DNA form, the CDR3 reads TGTGCCATCAGGGACCCGGGACAGGGTCCCCACAATGAGCAGTTCTTC.

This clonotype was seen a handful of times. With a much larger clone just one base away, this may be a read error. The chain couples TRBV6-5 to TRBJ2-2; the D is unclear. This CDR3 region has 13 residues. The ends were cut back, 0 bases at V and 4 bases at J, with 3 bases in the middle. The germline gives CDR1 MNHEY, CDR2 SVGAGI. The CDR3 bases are TGTGCCAGCAGTTACTCGGTCACCGGGGAGCTGTTTTTT. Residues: CASSYSVTGELFF.

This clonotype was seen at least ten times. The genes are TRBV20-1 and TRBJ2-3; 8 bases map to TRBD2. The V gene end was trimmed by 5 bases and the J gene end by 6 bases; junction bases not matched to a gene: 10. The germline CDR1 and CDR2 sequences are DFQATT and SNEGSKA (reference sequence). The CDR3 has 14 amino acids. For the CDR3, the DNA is TGCAGTGCTTACCGGGAGGGCCGTGGGGATACGCAGTATTTT. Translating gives CSAYREGRGDTQYF.

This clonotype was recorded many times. CDR3 residues: CATSDSGQGSGEQYF. The CDR3 bases are TGTGCCACCAGTGATTCGGGACAGGGGTCGGGCGAGCAGTACTTC. The chain recombines TRBV24-1 with TRBJ2-7, with TRBD1 identical over 10 bases. Trimming at V came to 2 bases and at J to 6 bases, leaving 6 bases not matched to a gene. The CDR3 loop spans 15 amino acids. CDR1 and CDR2 (germline): KGHDR, SFDVKD.

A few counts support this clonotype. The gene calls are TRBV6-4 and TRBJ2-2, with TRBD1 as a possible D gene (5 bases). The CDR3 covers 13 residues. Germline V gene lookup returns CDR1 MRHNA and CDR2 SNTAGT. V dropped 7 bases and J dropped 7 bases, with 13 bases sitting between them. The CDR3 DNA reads TGTGCCAGCACCGAAGGGGCTGGCGGGGAGCTGTTTTTT. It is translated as CASTEGAGGELFF.

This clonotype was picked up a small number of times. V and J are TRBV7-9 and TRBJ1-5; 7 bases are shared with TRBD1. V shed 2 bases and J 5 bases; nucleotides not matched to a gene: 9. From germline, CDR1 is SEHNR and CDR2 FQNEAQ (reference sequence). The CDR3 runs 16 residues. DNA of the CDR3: TGTGCCAGCAGCTTAACGACAGGGAGTGGGGATCAGCCCCAGCATTTT. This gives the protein CASSLTTGSGDQPQHF. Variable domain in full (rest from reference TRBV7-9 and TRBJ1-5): DTGVSQNPRHKITKRGQNVTFRCDPISEHNRLYWYRQTLGQGPEFLTYFQNEAQLEKSRLLSDRFSAERPKGSFSTLEIQRTEQGDSAMYLCASSLTTGSGDQPQHFGDGTRLSIL.

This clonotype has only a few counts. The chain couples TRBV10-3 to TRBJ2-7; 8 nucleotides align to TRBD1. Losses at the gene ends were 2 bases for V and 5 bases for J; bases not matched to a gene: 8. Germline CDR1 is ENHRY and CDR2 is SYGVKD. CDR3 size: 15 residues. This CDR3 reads CAISETTGTGHEQYF. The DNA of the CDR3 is TGTGCCATCAGTGAGACCACCGGGACAGGCCACGAGCAGTACTTC.

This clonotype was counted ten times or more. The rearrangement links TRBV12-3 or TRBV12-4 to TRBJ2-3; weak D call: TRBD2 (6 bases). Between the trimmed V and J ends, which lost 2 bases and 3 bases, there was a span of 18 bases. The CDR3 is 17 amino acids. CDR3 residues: CASSLFLRDSATDTQYF. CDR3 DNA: TGTGCCAGCAGTTTATTCCTACGGGACTCAGCGACAGATACGCAGTATTTT.

CDR3 residues: CASSFPSSGSIGEQYF. The CDR3 bases are TGTGCCAGCAGCTTCCCATCGAGCGGGAGTATCGGCGAGCAGTACTTC. The gene calls are TRBV7-6 and TRBJ2-7; TRBD2 agrees at 8 bases. The CDR3 length is 16 residues. Germline lookup yields CDR1 SGHVS and CDR2 FNYEAQ. After removal of 3 bases from V and 6 bases from J, the junction contained 13 bases not matched to a gene. Supplemented by reference TRBV7-6 and TRBJ2-7, the full variable domain reads GAGVSQSPRYKVTKRGQDVALRCDPISGHVSLYWYRQALGQGPEFLTYFNYEAQQDKSGLPNDRFSAERPEGSISTLTIQRTEQRDSAMYRCASSFPSSGSIGEQYFGPGTRLTVT.

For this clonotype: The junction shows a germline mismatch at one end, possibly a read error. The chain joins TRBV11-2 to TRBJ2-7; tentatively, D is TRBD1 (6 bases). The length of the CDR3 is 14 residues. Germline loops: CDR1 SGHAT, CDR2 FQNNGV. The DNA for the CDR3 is TGTACCAGCAGCTTAGGAACAGGGACCTACGAGCAGTACTTC. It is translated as CTSSLGTGTYEQYF.

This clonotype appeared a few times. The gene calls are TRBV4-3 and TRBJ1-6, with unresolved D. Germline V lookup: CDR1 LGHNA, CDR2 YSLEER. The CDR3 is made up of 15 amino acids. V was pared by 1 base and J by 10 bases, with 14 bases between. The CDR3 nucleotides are TGCGCCAGCAGCCAAGGTTCAGATCCTAAGTCACCCCTCCACTTT. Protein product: CASSQGSDPKSPLHF.

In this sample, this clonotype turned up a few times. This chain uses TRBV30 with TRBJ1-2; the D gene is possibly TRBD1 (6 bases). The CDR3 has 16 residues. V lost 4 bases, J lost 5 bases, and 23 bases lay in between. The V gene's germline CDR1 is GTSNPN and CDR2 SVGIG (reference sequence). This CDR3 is CAWTPGATTLFYGYTF. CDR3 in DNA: TGTGCCTGGACTCCGGGGGCTACTACCCTTTTTTATGGCTACACCTTC.

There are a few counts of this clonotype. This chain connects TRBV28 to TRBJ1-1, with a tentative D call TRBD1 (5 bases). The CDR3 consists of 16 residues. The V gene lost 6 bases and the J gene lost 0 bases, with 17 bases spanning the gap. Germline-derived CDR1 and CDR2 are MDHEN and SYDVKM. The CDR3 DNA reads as TGTGCCAGCAGACCCGCGGGGGACCTCATGAACACTGAAGCTTTCTTT. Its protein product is CASRPAGDLMNTEAFF.

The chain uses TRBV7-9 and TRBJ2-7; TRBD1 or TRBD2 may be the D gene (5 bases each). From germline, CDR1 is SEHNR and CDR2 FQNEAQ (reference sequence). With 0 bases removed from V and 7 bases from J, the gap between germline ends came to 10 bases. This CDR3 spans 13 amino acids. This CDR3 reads CASSLANEGEQYF. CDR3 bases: TGTGCCAGCAGCTTAGCGAACGAGGGGGAGCAGTACTTC.

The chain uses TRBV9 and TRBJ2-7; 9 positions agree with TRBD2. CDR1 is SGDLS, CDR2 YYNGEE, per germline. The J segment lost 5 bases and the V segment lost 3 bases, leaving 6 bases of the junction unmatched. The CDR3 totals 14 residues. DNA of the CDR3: TGTGCCAGCAGCGAAAGCGGGAGGTTCAACGAGCAGTACTTC. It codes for CASSESGRFNEQYF.

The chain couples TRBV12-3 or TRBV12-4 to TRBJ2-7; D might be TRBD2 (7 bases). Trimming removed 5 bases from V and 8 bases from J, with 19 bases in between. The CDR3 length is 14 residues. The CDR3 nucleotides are TGTGCCAGCAGTGCCTCGCGCGGGGGCGCAAAGCAGTACTTC. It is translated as CASSASRGGAKQYF.

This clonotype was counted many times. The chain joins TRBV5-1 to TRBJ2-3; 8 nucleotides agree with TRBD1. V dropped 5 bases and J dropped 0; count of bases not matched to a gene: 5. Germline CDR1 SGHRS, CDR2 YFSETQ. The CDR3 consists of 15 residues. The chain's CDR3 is CASRWTGTSTDTQYF. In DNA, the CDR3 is TGCGCCAGCAGATGGACAGGGACTAGCACAGATACGCAGTATTTT.

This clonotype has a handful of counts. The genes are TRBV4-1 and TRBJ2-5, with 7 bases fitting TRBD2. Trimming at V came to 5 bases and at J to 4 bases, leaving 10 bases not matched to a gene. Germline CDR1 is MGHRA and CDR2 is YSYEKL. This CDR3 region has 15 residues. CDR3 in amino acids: CASSWEGPVRETQYF. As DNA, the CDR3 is TGCGCCAGCAGCTGGGAGGGGCCGGTAAGAGAGACCCAGTACTTC.

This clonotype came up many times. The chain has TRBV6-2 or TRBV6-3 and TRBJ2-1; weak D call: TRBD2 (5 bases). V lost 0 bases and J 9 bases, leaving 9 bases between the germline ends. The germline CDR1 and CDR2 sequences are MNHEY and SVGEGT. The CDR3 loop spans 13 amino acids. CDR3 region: CASSYSRRFEQFF. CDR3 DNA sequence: TGTGCCAGCAGTTACTCGAGGAGGTTTGAGCAGTTCTTC.

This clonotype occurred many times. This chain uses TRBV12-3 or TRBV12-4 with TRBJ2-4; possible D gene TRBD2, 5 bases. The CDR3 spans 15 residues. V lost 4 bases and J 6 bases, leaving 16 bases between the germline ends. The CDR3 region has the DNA TGTGCCAGCAGTTGGGCCCCTCGGGGTACAAACATTCAGTACTTC. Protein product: CASSWAPRGTNIQYF.

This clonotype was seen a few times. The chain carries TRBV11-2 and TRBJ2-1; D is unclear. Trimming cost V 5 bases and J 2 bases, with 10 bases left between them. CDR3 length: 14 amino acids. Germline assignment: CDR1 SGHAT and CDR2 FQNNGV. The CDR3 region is CASSNIDAYNEQFF. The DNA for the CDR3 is TGTGCCAGCAGCAACATCGATGCCTACAATGAGCAGTTCTTC. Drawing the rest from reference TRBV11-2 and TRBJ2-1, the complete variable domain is EAGVAQSPRYKIIEKRQSVAFWCNPISGHATLYWYQQILGQGPKLLIQFQNNGVVDDSQLPKDRFSAERLKGVDSTLKIQPAKLEDSAVYLCASSNIDAYNEQFFGPGTRLTVL.

CDR3 coding DNA: TGCAGTGCTAGAGACGGCGTGGTTCGGGTCAGCACAGATACGCAGTATTTT. Translated, it gives CSARDGVVRVSTDTQYF. V is TRBV20-1 and J is TRBJ2-3; D is uncertain. V was clipped by 0 bases and J by 0 bases, with 16 bases between them. This CDR3 comprises 17 residues. CDR1 DFQATT and CDR2 SNEGSKA come from the germline V gene (reference sequence).

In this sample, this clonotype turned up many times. CDR3 in DNA: TGTGCCAGCAGTTTATGGGACACAAGGGGCCCGGCACCCCTCCACTTT. It codes for CASSLWDTRGPAPLHF. The chain links TRBV28 to TRBJ1-6; tentative D call: TRBD1 (5 bases). The CDR3 runs to 16 residues. CDR1 and CDR2 from the germline V gene are MDHEN and SYDVKM. V shed 0 bases and J shed 11 bases, with 17 bases lying between them.

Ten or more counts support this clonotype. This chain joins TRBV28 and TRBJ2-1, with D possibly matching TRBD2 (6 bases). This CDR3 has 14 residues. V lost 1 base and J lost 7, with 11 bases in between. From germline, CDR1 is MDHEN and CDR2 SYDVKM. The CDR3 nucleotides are TGTGCCAGCAGTTTATCTGGCGGGACGAATGAGCAGTTCTTC. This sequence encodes CASSLSGGTNEQFF.